Listed below are T cell receptor beta chains from one sample, sequenced in a study of T cell responses to AZD1222 COVID-19 vaccine. The assay was immunoSEQ multiplex PCR, and TCRdb's table has in-frame clones only and misses some. Of about 120,000 clones listed, about 91% are singletons. Here the sequenced sample was peripheral blood, taken on day 0 of AZD1222 vaccination. The receptors were gathered from an adult in good health. Both conserved end residues are part of each CDR3. D genes are given only for firm matches. Some rows have no size entry. The others give once, few or many, or a class for an expanded clone.

J: TRBJ1-1
size: .
V: TRBV30
D: .
DNA: TGTGCCTGGAGTGTACCGGCTTTCTTT
CDR3: CAWSVPAFF

J: TRBJ2-3
size: .
V: TRBV6-6
D: .
DNA: TGTGCCAGCAGTTATTATTCAGATACGCAGTATTTT
CDR3: CASSYYSDTQYF

J: TRBJ2-5
size: .
V: TRBV5-1
D: .
DNA: TGCGCCAGCAGCTTGGCGGGGAGCCAAGAGACCCAGTACTTC
CDR3: CASSLAGSQETQYF

J: TRBJ1-1
size: once
V: TRBV2
D: .
DNA: TGTGCCAGCGCAGACCTCATGAACACTGAAGCTTTCTTT
CDR3: CASADLMNTEAFF

J: TRBJ1-1
size: few
V: TRBV27
D: TRBD1
DNA: TGTGCCAGCAGTCCCCGACAGGGTAGAAACACTGAAGCTTTCTTT
CDR3: CASSPRQGRNTEAFF

J: TRBJ1-1
size: .
V: TRBV11-1
D: .
DNA: TGTGCCAGCAGCTTAGACGAGAACACTGAAGCTTTCTTT
CDR3: CASSLDENTEAFF

J: TRBJ2-7
size: .
V: TRBV7-9
D: .
DNA: TGTGCCAGCAGCTCGACCATGTCGGTCAGTTCCTACGAGCAGTACTTC
CDR3: CASSSTMSVSSYEQYF

J: TRBJ2-3
size: .
V: TRBV30
D: .
DNA: TGTGCCTGGAGTTTGGGGGATGGGCCAGATACGCAGTATTTT
CDR3: CAWSLGDGPDTQYF

J: TRBJ1-1
size: .
V: TRBV5-4
D: .
DNA: TGTGCCAGCAGCTTGGGGGGAGGGATGAACACTGAAGCTTTCTTT
CDR3: CASSLGGGMNTEAFF

J: TRBJ2-5
size: .
V: TRBV19
D: .
DNA: TGTGCCAGTAGTACAGGCAGGGAAGGAGAGACCCAGTACTTC
CDR3: CASSTGREGETQYF

J: TRBJ1-1
size: .
V: TRBV10-3
D: .
DNA: TGTGCCATCAGTGAGTCTGGGAACACTGAAGCTTTCTTT
CDR3: CAISESGNTEAFF

J: TRBJ2-5
size: .
V: TRBV3-1/TRBV3-2
D: TRBD2
DNA: TGTGCCAGCAGCTTTCGACTAGCGGGGGGGCAAGAGACCCAGTACTTC
CDR3: CASSFRLAGGQETQYF

J: TRBJ2-1
size: .
V: TRBV6-5
D: .
DNA: TGTGCCAGCCTGTCCTGGGGGGATTACAATGAGCGGCAGTTCTTC
CDR3: CASLSWGDYNERQFF

J: TRBJ2-1
size: .
V: TRBV7-9
D: TRBD1
DNA: TGTGCCAGCAGCTCTGACAGGGCTCCCTACAATGAGCAGTTCTTC
CDR3: CASSSDRAPYNEQFF

J: TRBJ1-1
size: .
V: TRBV25-1
D: .
DNA: TGTGCCAGGACCGAACAGGGGAACACTGAAGCTTTCTTT
CDR3: CARTEQGNTEAFF

J: TRBJ2-4
size: .
V: TRBV19
D: .
DNA: TGTGCCAGTAGTATGGAGGGCCGGGGCATTCAGTACTTC
CDR3: CASSMEGRGIQYF

J: TRBJ1-4
size: .
V: TRBV19
D: .
DNA: TGTGCCACTGGCGGAGAGGGCGGTGAAAAACTGTTTTTT
CDR3: CATGGEGGEKLFF

J: TRBJ1-5
size: once
V: TRBV19
D: .
DNA: TGTGCCAGTAGTATAGGGTCAGGGGTACGAAATCAGCCCCAGCATTTT
CDR3: CASSIGSGVRNQPQHF

J: TRBJ1-2
size: .
V: TRBV4-1
D: .
DNA: TGCGCCAGCAGCCTACAAGGAAAGAGGGGAATTACTAACTATGGCTACACCTTC
CDR3: CASSLQGKRGITNYGYTF

J: TRBJ1-2
size: .
V: TRBV6-5
D: .
DNA: TGTGCCAGCAGTACTGGGAATGGCTACACCTTC
CDR3: CASSTGNGYTF

J: TRBJ1-4
size: .
V: TRBV6-6
D: .
DNA: TGTGCCAGCAGTTACTCGCGGTCCCGGGAGGTTGAAAAACTGTTTTTT
CDR3: CASSYSRSREVEKLFF

J: TRBJ1-4
size: .
V: TRBV30
D: .
DNA: TGTGCCTGGAGTGTAAGCCCCGAAAAACTGTTTTTT
CDR3: CAWSVSPEKLFF

J: TRBJ1-4
size: .
V: TRBV5-8
D: TRBD1
DNA: TGTGCCAGCACCTCCAGACACAGGGGCTCAACTAATGAAAAACTGTTTTTT
CDR3: CASTSRHRGSTNEKLFF

J: TRBJ2-2
size: .
V: TRBV6-5
D: .
DNA: TGTGCCAGCGGTCCGGGGTCGGGGGAGCTGTTTTTT
CDR3: CASGPGSGELFF

J: TRBJ1-2
size: .
V: TRBV7-8
D: .
DNA: TGTGCCAGCAGCTTAGGTGTTGTGGACTATGGCTACACCTTC
CDR3: CASSLGVVDYGYTF

J: TRBJ1-2
size: .
V: TRBV2
D: TRBD1
DNA: TGTGCCAGCATGATGATCGGACAGGGGGCCACCTATGGCTACACCTTC
CDR3: CASMMIGQGATYGYTF

J: TRBJ1-2
size: .
V: TRBV18
D: .
DNA: TGTGCCAGCTCACCGACAGGCCTCCCCGACTATGGCTACACCTTC
CDR3: CASSPTGLPDYGYTF

J: TRBJ1-5
size: .
V: TRBV5-5
D: .
DNA: TGTGCCAGCAGCCCTTGGGAGGGGAGTCAGCCCCAGCATTTT
CDR3: CASSPWEGSQPQHF

J: TRBJ2-2
size: .
V: TRBV30
D: .
DNA: TGTGCCTGGAGTGTCACCGGGGAGCTGTTTTTT
CDR3: CAWSVTGELFF

J: TRBJ2-5
size: .
V: TRBV12-5
D: TRBD2
DNA: TGTGCTAGTGGTTTGGGGACTAGCGTATTCCAAGAGACCCAGTACTTC
CDR3: CASGLGTSVFQETQYF

J: TRBJ1-1
size: .
V: TRBV30
D: .
DNA: TGTGCCTGGAGTGCGGGCAGGCCAAGAAGGGCTTTCTTT
CDR3: CAWSAGRPRRAFF

J: TRBJ1-5
size: .
V: TRBV5-6
D: .
DNA: TGTGCCAGCAGCTTGGGGGGTCTAACAGGGTATCAGCCCCAGCATTTT
CDR3: CASSLGGLTGYQPQHF

J: TRBJ2-2
size: .
V: TRBV11-2
D: .
DNA: TGTGCCAGCAGCTTGATCGGAGGCCTGAACACCGGGGAGCTGTTTTTT
CDR3: CASSLIGGLNTGELFF

J: TRBJ2-7
size: once
V: TRBV27
D: TRBD1
DNA: TGTGCCAGCAGTTACGGGACAGGGAATTTCGAGCAGTACTTC
CDR3: CASSYGTGNFEQYF

J: TRBJ1-4
size: .
V: TRBV11-3
D: .
DNA: TGTGCCAGCAGCTTAGTGCTTTCCGGGGGAGACGAAAAACTGTTTTTT
CDR3: CASSLVLSGGDEKLFF

J: TRBJ1-5
size: .
V: TRBV6-2/TRBV6-3
D: .
DNA: TGTGCCAGCAGTTACAACTGGGGCAATCAGCCCCAGCATTTT
CDR3: CASSYNWGNQPQHF

J: TRBJ1-5
size: .
V: TRBV2
D: TRBD1
DNA: TGTGCCAGCAGTGAAGAACAGGGGGGGGTTCAGCCCCAGCATTTT
CDR3: CASSEEQGGVQPQHF

J: TRBJ2-2
size: .
V: TRBV20-1
D: .
DNA: TGCAGTGCTTGGGGAACCGGGGAGCTGTTTTTT
CDR3: CSAWGTGELFF

J: TRBJ1-4
size: .
V: TRBV2
D: .
DNA: TGTGCCAGCAGTTATTTTGAAAAACTGTTTTTT
CDR3: CASSYFEKLFF

J: TRBJ2-3
size: .
V: TRBV7-2
D: TRBD2
DNA: TGTGCCAGCAGCTTAGAGTCTTTGGGCTGGCGGGGGACAGATACGCAGTATTTT
CDR3: CASSLESLGWRGTDTQYF

J: TRBJ1-5
size: .
V: TRBV6-2/TRBV6-3
D: .
DNA: TGTGCCAGCAGTGCCGGCCTCAATAGCAATCAGCCCCAGCATTTT
CDR3: CASSAGLNSNQPQHF

J: TRBJ2-5
size: .
V: TRBV7-9
D: .
DNA: TGTGCCAGCAGCCGACAGGAAGAGACCCAGTACTTC
CDR3: CASSRQEETQYF

J: TRBJ1-2
size: .
V: TRBV2
D: .
DNA: TGTGCCAGCAGTGAAGTGGTGGGCTACTATGGCTACACCTTC
CDR3: CASSEVVGYYGYTF

J: TRBJ1-5
size: .
V: TRBV11-2
D: .
DNA: TGTGCCAGCAGCTTAGGGACGAACAATCAGCCCCAGCATTTT
CDR3: CASSLGTNNQPQHF

J: TRBJ2-1
size: .
V: TRBV19
D: TRBD1
DNA: TGTGCCAGTAGTAGAACTTCGGACCCCAGGGGGCACAATGAGCAGTTCTTC
CDR3: CASSRTSDPRGHNEQFF

J: TRBJ2-5
size: once
V: TRBV7-9
D: TRBD2
DNA: TGTGCCAGCAGTCCACCCACGGGAGGGCAAGAGACCCAGTACTTC
CDR3: CASSPPTGGQETQYF

J: TRBJ2-5
size: .
V: TRBV6-5
D: .
DNA: TGTGCCAGCAGTTTCCGCGGGGAGGAGACCCAGTACTTC
CDR3: CASSFRGEETQYF

J: TRBJ2-2
size: .
V: TRBV7-2
D: TRBD2
DNA: TGTGCCAGCAGCCCGCCCGGGACTAGAATCTCCGGGGAGCTGTTTTTT
CDR3: CASSPPGTRISGELFF